This T cell receptor beta chain is from a study of shared clonotypes between healthy human individuals. This clone was detected once. The repertoire was sequenced with immunoSEQ multiplex PCR; TCRdb's copy has only in-frame clones and lacks some. The data show around 1.1 million clones, with about 80% seen just once and roughly 0.83% held by the top ten. The ends lost 1 base at V and 7 bases at J; junction bases unmatched: 5. Germline-derived CDR1 and CDR2 are SGHRS and YFSETQ. The CDR3 contains 15 residues. This TCR was recovered from a man aged 18 to 35 in good health. Some clones in this sample may be carry-over from other donors' samples. Sequenced: memory CD4+ T cells from PBMCs. Indicated subset: CD45RA-negative fraction. V is TRBV5-1 and J is TRBJ2-1, with 10 bases fitting TRBD2. The CDR3 DNA reads TGCGCCAGCAGCTTGCTAGCGGGAGCATTGAATGAGCAGTTCTTC. Translation gives CASSLLAGALNEQFF.